One sample yielded the 17 T cell receptor beta chains listed below, sequenced in a study of shared clonotypes between healthy human individuals. This table comes from immunoSEQ multiplex PCR, and its TCRdb copy is limited to in-frame clones, with some not included. In the table there are 550,000 to 850,000 clones, just under 75% of which are singletons. The sample comprised memory CD4+ T cells sorted from blood. Subset in this sample: CD45RA-negative fraction. Receptors originate from a young woman in good health.

The genes are TRBV5-6 and TRBJ1-2; D is perhaps TRBD1 (5 bases). The CDR3 is made up of 15 amino acids. The germline V gene has CDR1 SGHDT and CDR2 YYEEEE. With 1 base removed from V and 7 bases from J, the gap between germline ends came to 17 bases. This CDR3 is CASSLMAGSGGGYTF. As DNA, the CDR3 is TGTGCCAGCAGCTTGATGGCCGGCAGCGGGGGTGGCTACACCTTC.

V gene TRBV7-2 combines with J gene TRBJ1-1; D is unresolved. Deletions cut 1 base from V and 5 bases from J, with 14 bases between. The CDR3 length is 15 residues. Germline V lookup: CDR1 SGHTA, CDR2 FQGNSA. In DNA form, the CDR3 reads TGTGCCAGCAGCTTAGTGGGCCCCCCGGAGACTGAAGCTTTCTTT. It yields the protein CASSLVGPPETEAFF.

The genes are TRBV13 and TRBJ1-2; D unclear. The CDR3 extends over 13 amino acids. Trimming took off 5 bases at V and 3 bases at J, with 10 bases between the two ends. The germline V gene has CDR1 PRHDT and CDR2 FYEKMQ (reference sequence). The CDR3 sequence: CASSRTAYYGYTF. DNA of the CDR3: TGTGCCAGCAGCCGTACAGCTTACTATGGCTACACCTTC.

The CDR3 loop is CASSPTGKDREKLFF. Here the CDR3 DNA reads TGTGCCAGCAGTCCGACAGGGAAGGATAGGGAAAAACTGTTTTTT. J is TRBJ1-4 and V is TRBV27; 7 bases are a match to TRBD1. The CDR3 is 15 residues long. V dropped 5 bases and J dropped 8; count of bases not matched to a gene: 11. Germline V gene lookup returns CDR1 MNHEY and CDR2 SMNVEV (reference sequence).

In its sample, this clone was seen once. The V gene is TRBV5-6, the J gene TRBJ2-7; D may be TRBD1 (5 bases). This CDR3 spans 13 amino acids. CDR1 and CDR2 (germline): SGHDT, YYEEEE. The V end lost 0 bases, the J end lost 7 bases, and 11 bases lay between the germline ends. CDR3 in amino acids: CASSLARAREQYF. The CDR3 nucleotides read TGTGCCAGCAGCTTGGCCAGGGCTAGAGAGCAGTACTTC.

The J gene is TRBJ2-7, the V gene TRBV4-2; perhaps TRBD1 as D (5 bases). CDR3 length equals 15 residues. Germline V gene data show CDR1 as LGHNA and CDR2 as YNFKEQ. Trimming removed 2 bases from V and 4 bases from J, with 15 bases in between. The CDR3 region has the DNA TGTGCCAGCAGCCAACTGATCGACAGTCCGTACGAGCAGTACTTC. It specifies CASSQLIDSPYEQYF.

This clone was recorded a few times. This specimen includes other DNA sequences encoding the same CDR3. CDR3 residues: CASSFEGGYEQYF. CDR3 nucleotides: TGTGCCAGCAGTTTCGAGGGCGGCTACGAGCAGTACTTC. This sequence joins TRBV28 and TRBJ2-7; TRBD2 is a possible D gene (5 bases). The V end was cut by 3 bases, the J end by 3 bases, with 9 bases between. From germline, CDR1 is MDHEN and CDR2 SYDVKM. The CDR3 runs 13 residues.

This sequence joins TRBV2 and TRBJ2-2; no firm D call. The CDR3 length is 12 residues. Trimming cost V 1 base and J 13 bases, with 10 bases left between them. CDR1 and CDR2 (germline): SNHLY, FYNNEI. The CDR3 coding sequence is TGTGCCAGCAGTGAAGGTAGTTCGAGGCTGTTTTTT. Its protein is CASSEGSSRLFF.

J is TRBJ2-5 and V is TRBV4-1; possible D gene TRBD2, 6 bases. The CDR3 sequence is 15 residues long. CDR1 and CDR2 (germline): MGHRA, YSYEKL. V was shortened by 4 bases and J by 5 bases, with 17 bases between the two germline ends. CDR3 DNA: TGCGCCAGCAGCCGGGGCCAGGAGGGCGGGGAGACCCAGTACTTC. Translating it yields CASSRGQEGGETQYF.

CDR3 DNA: TGCGCCAGCAGCTTGTCGGGCGAGTTATCCTACAATGAGCAGTTCTTC. Amino acid sequence: CASSLSGELSYNEQFF. The chain couples TRBV5-1 to TRBJ2-1; D not certain. The CDR3 length is 16 residues. Trimming pared 1 base from V and 1 base from J, leaving 12 bases between. Germline-derived CDR1 and CDR2 are SGHRS and YFSETQ.

This chain links TRBV28 with TRBJ2-2; D possibly corresponds to TRBD2 (5 bases). There are 13 residues in the CDR3. Germline V gene lookup returns CDR1 MDHEN and CDR2 SYDVKM. V was shortened by 4 bases and J by 3 bases, with 6 bases between the two germline ends. This CDR3 reads CASSSGDTGELFF. CDR3 bases: TGTGCCAGCAGTTCCGGGGACACCGGGGAGCTGTTTTTT.

This chain links TRBV18 with TRBJ1-1; D remains unclear. The length of the CDR3 is 12 residues. Germline V gene lookup returns CDR1 KGHSH and CDR2 LQKENI. V lost 1 base to trimming and J lost 7 bases, with 7 bases between them. CDR3 bases: TGTGCCAGCTCACCACAGGGTCTTGAAGCTTTCTTT. Translating gives CASSPQGLEAFF.

V and J are TRBV5-4 and TRBJ2-7; D gene uncertain. Germline CDR1 and CDR2: SGHNT and YYREEE (reference sequence). This CDR3 has 13 amino acids. The ends were cut back, 2 bases at V and 6 bases at J, with 12 bases in the middle. The DNA of the CDR3 is TGTGCCAGCAGCTTAAGCCTCCTAAGCGAGCAGTACTTC. Translating it yields CASSLSLLSEQYF.

The chain couples TRBV5-1 to TRBJ2-5, with 10 positions matching TRBD2. Looked up from germline, CDR1 is SGHRS and CDR2 is YFSETQ. V trimming: 4 bases; J trimming: 2 bases; junction bases outside the gene matches: 2. The CDR3 length is 14 residues. The CDR3 sequence: CASSPGLAQETQYF. The CDR3 DNA reads TGCGCCAGCAGCCCGGGACTAGCGCAAGAGACCCAGTACTTC. Variable domain in full (rest from reference TRBV5-1 and TRBJ2-5): KAGVTQTPRYLIKTRGQQVTLSCSPISGHRSVSWYQQTPGQGLQFLFEYFSETQRNKGNFPGRFSGRQFSNSRSEMNVSTLELGDSALYLCASSPGLAQETQYFGPGTRLLVL.

This clone was recorded many times. V and J are TRBV4-2 and TRBJ1-4; no clear D gene. CDR3 size: 14 residues. Per germline, CDR1 LGHNA and CDR2 YNFKEQ. Deletions cut 1 base from V and 4 bases from J, with 7 bases between. The CDR3, as DNA: TGTGCCAGCAGCCAAGGGCAGCTTAATGAAAAACTGTTTTTT. Protein sequence: CASSQGQLNEKLFF.

This chain connects TRBV19 to TRBJ2-3; 10 bases are a match to TRBD2. The germline V gene encodes CDR1 LNHDA and CDR2 SQIVND (reference sequence). J lost 4 bases, V lost 3 bases, and 7 bases had no gene match. The CDR3 is 16 residues long. The CDR3 spells CASSILLAGEADTQYF. CDR3 nucleotides: TGTGCCAGTAGTATTCTTCTAGCGGGAGAGGCAGATACGCAGTATTTT.

V and J are TRBV4-2 and TRBJ2-3; maybe TRBD2 (6 bases). Per the germline V gene, CDR1 is LGHNA and CDR2 is YNFKEQ. The CDR3 sequence is 16 residues long. The V and J ends lost 4 bases and 1 base respectively, with 15 bases between them. The CDR3 DNA is TGTGCCAGCAGCCCAATGGGAACGGGGGGCACAGATACGCAGTATTTT. It encodes CASSPMGTGGTDTQYF.